This T cell receptor (beta chain) was obtained from a study of immune heterogeneity within non-small cell lung tumors. This clonotype showed up just a few times. Its cognate antigen is unknown. The germline V gene has CDR1 SGDLS and CDR2 YYNGEE. This CDR3 has 15 residues. The V gene lost 4 bases and the J gene lost 0 bases, with 11 bases spanning the gap. Overall study results and limits: Largely, high-frequency T-cell receptor beta clonotypes differed from one individual patient to another. Identical dominant CDR3 beta clonotypes recurred across tumor sites within a patient, alongside site-unique high-frequency clones.

The TCR beta CDR3 region underwent multiplex PCR amplification with 32 V and 13 J primers. TCRdb itself ran the multiplex PCR reads through MiXCR, one entry per CDR3 protein. Of under 25,000 distinct CDR3 sequences detected, about 30% appear once; the ten largest clones hold about 3.8%. With roughly 600 ng used per sample, the template was genomic DNA from bulk tumor. Every primary tumor yielded several biopsies, spaced far apart, that were taken during surgery. Curative surgical treatment was performed in patients who had newly diagnosed, untreated non-small cell lung cancer. Sequenced sample: lung tumor tissue. The V gene is TRBV9, the J gene TRBJ2-1; TRBD2 is a possible D gene (6 bases). The source is a man aged 35-49 years with non-small cell lung cancer. CDR3 in amino acids: CASSRAGSSYNEQFF. In DNA, the CDR3 is TGTGCCAGCAGCAGAGCGGGTAGCTCCTACAATGAGCAGTTCTTC.